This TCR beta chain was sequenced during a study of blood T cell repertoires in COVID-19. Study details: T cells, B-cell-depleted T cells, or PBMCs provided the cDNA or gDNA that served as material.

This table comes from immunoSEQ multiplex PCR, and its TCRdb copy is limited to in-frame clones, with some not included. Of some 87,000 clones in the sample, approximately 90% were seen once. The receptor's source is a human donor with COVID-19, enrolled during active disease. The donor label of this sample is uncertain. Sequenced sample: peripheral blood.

The CDR3 loop reads CASSPGLAGAEGKYF. The CDR3 coding sequence is TGCGCCAGCAGTCCGGGACTAGCGGGAGCCGAGGGGAAGTACTTC. This chain joins TRBV10-1 and TRBJ2-7, with 14 positions matching TRBD2. The germline V gene has CDR1 WNHNN and CDR2 SYGVQD (reference sequence). The CDR3 extends over 15 amino acids. V shed 5 bases and J 11 bases; nucleotides not matched to a gene: 11.